The rows below give T cell receptor beta chains drawn from one sample of a study of shared clonotypes between healthy human individuals. Clones were read by immunoSEQ multiplex PCR, and TCRdb kept only the in-frame ones, dropping some. The sample consists of about 2 million clones, about 95% of them appearing once. The specimen was naive CD8+ T cells sorted from blood. The receptor source for this set is a man younger than 35 in good health. Each CDR3 is given with its conserved first and last residue. D genes are given only for firm matches. Some rows have no size entry. The others give once, few or many, or a class for an expanded clone.

TRBV7-9	TRBD2	TRBJ2-1	.	CASSSAELATYNEQFF	TGTGCCAGCAGCTCAGCGGAACTAGCGACCTACAATGAGCAGTTCTTC
TRBV29-1	.	TRBJ1-2	once	CSVKDRSPGYTF	TGCAGCGTTAAAGACAGGTCCCCTGGCTACACCTTC
TRBV7-9	TRBD2	TRBJ2-3	.	CASSLSSGRGDTQYF	TGTGCCAGCAGCCTATCTAGCGGGAGAGGAGATACGCAGTATTTT
TRBV6-5	.	TRBJ2-1	once	CASGKSGGTYNEQFF	TGTGCCAGCGGCAAAAGTGGGGGCACCTACAATGAGCAGTTCTTC
TRBV28	.	TRBJ2-1	.	CASSFLGESYNEQFF	TGTGCCAGCAGTTTTCTGGGGGAGTCCTACAATGAGCAGTTCTTC
TRBV27	.	TRBJ1-1	.	CASSWATAVRMNTEAFF	TGTGCCAGCAGTTGGGCCACGGCAGTTCGCATGAACACTGAAGCTTTCTTT
TRBV11-2	.	TRBJ1-1	.	CASSWDGSFMNTEAFF	TGTGCCAGCAGCTGGGACGGTTCCTTCATGAACACTGAAGCTTTCTTT
TRBV5-6	TRBD1	TRBJ1-4	.	CASSPRADSGTGNEKLFF	TGTGCCAGCAGCCCTCGCGCAGACTCAGGGACAGGAAATGAAAAACTGTTTTTT
TRBV19	TRBD1	TRBJ2-7	.	CASSIDLRTGKILEQYF	TGTGCCAGTAGTATAGATCTCCGGACAGGGAAAATTCTGGAGCAGTACTTC
TRBV11-2	.	TRBJ2-2	.	CASSFPWGDTGELFF	TGTGCCAGCAGCTTTCCATGGGGAGACACCGGGGAGCTGTTTTTT
TRBV6-4	.	TRBJ2-1	once	CASSDSGDNEQFF	TGTGCCAGCAGTGACTCCGGCGACAATGAGCAGTTCTTC
TRBV7-9	TRBD1	TRBJ1-2	.	CASSYWTGALDYGYTF	TGTGCCAGCAGCTACTGGACAGGGGCGCTGGACTATGGCTACACCTTC
TRBV5-8	.	TRBJ1-1	.	CASSLWGQNTEAFF	TGTGCCAGCAGCTTGTGGGGCCAGAACACTGAAGCTTTCTTT
TRBV6-5	TRBD2	TRBJ2-1	.	CASNSEREGREQFF	TGTGCCAGCAATTCCGAGCGGGAGGGCCGAGAGCAGTTCTTC
TRBV13	.	TRBJ2-7	.	CASSFGSSYEQYF	TGTGCCAGCAGCTTTGGGAGCTCCTACGAGCAGTACTTC
TRBV10-2	.	TRBJ2-1	.	CASSTGEQFF	TGCGCCAGCAGTACGGGTGAGCAGTTCTTC
TRBV7-7	.	TRBJ2-7	.	CASSLRGGQYEQYF	TGTGCTAGCAGCTTACGCGGGGGACAGTACGAGCAGTACTTC
TRBV7-9	TRBD2	TRBJ2-3	.	CASSYPRGLAGGTTDTQYF	TGTGCCAGCAGCTATCCCCGAGGACTAGCGGGGGGTACTACAGATACGCAGTATTTT
TRBV9	TRBD2	TRBJ2-3	.	CASSVLGGAWDTQYF	TGTGCCAGCAGCGTCCTCGGGGGGGCATGGGATACGCAGTATTTT
TRBV7-6	.	TRBJ2-1	.	CASSLDGFLKYNEQFF	TGTGCCAGCAGCTTAGATGGTTTTTTAAAGTACAATGAGCAGTTCTTC
TRBV19	.	TRBJ2-7	.	CASSPPGIHEQYF	TGTGCCAGTAGTCCCCCCGGGATCCACGAGCAGTACTTC
TRBV7-9	TRBD1	TRBJ2-2	.	CASSFTTGQGHTGELFF	TGTGCCAGCAGCTTTACGACGGGACAGGGACACACCGGGGAGCTGTTTTTT